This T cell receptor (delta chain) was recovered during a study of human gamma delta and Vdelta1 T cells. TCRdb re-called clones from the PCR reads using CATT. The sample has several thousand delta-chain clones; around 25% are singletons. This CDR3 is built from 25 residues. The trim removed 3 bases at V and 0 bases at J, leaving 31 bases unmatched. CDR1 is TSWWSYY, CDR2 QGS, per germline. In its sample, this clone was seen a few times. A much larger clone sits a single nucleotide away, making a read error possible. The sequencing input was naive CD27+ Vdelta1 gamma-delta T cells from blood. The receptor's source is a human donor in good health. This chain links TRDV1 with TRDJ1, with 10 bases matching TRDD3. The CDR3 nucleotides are TGTGCTCTTGGGGAGAATAGTCCCCTCCCCTACGTGTGGTACTGGGGGATGCTGTACACCGATAAACTCATCTTT. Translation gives CALGENSPLPYVWYWGMLYTDKLIF.